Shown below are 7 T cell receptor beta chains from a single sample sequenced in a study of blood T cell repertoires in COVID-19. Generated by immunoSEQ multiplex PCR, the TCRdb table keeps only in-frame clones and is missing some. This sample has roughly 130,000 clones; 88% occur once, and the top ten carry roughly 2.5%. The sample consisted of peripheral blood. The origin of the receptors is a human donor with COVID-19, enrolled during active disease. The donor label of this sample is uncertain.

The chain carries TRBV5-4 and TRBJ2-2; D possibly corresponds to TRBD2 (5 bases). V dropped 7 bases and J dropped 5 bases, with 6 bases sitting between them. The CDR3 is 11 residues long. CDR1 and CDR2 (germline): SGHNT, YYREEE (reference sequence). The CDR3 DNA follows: TGTGCCAGCGGGGAGACCGGGGAGCTGTTTTTT. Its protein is CASGETGELFF.

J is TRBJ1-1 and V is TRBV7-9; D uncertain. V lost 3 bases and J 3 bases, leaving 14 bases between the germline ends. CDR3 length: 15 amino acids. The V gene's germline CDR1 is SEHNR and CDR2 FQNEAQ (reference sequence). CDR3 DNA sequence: TGTGCCAGCAGCTTTGTTTCGGTAGCCGACACTGAAGCTTTCTTT. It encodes CASSFVSVADTEAFF.

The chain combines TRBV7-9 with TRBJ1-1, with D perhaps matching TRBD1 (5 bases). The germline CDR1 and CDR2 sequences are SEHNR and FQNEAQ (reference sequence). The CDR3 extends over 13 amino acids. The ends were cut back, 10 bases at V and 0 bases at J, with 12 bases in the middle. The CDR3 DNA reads TGTGCCAACGGAGGGGTAGTGAACACTGAAGCTTTCTTT. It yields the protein CANGGVVNTEAFF.

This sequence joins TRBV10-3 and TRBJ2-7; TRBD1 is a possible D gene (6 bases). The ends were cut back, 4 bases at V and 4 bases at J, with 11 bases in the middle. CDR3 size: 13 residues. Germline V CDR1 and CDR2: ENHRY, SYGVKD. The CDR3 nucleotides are TGTGCCATCAGTGTGGCAGGGGATTACGAGCAGTACTTC. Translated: CAISVAGDYEQYF.

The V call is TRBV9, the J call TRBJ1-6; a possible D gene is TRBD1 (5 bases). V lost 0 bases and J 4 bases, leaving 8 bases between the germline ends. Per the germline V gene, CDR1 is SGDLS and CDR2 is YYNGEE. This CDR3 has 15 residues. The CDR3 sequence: CASSVEGVYNSPLHF. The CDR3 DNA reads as TGTGCCAGCAGCGTAGAAGGGGTTTATAATTCACCCCTCCACTTT.

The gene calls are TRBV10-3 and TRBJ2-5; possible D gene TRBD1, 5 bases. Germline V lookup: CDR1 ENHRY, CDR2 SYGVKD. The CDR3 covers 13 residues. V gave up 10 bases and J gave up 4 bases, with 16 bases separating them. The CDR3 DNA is TGTGCCACCCACCCAGGGTGGGGAGAGACCCAGTACTTC. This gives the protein CATHPGWGETQYF.

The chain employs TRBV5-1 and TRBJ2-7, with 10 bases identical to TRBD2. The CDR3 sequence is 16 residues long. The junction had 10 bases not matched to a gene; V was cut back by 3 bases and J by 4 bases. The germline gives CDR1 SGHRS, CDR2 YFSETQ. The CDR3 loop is CASSSEERGGLYEQYF. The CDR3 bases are TGCGCCAGCAGCTCGGAGGAGCGGGGGGGCCTGTACGAGCAGTACTTC.